Below, 22 T cell receptor beta chains from the same sample are listed, as sequenced in a study of blood T cell repertoires in COVID-19 (TCRdb year 2020). Libraries were made using the immunoSEQ multiplex PCR assay. TCRdb took over this immuneACCESS table, retaining in-frame rearrangements with V and J assigned. Such tables are incomplete; in checked studies, under half of the missing clones stem from an unresolved V gene, and the remainder is unexplained. The sample contains some 670,000 clones, over 80% of them found a single time. The ten most abundant clones make up approximately 0.25% of the sample. The specimen was peripheral blood. The receptor source for this set is a woman aged 18 to 35 with acute or convalescent COVID-19.

The chain combines TRBV5-1 with TRBJ1-6, with TRBD1 as a possible D gene (5 bases). V lost 0 bases and J 9 bases, leaving 13 bases between the germline ends. CDR3 length: 15 residues. CDR1 and CDR2 (germline): SGHRS, YFSETQ. CDR3 sequence: CASSLAVGGTSPLHF. CDR3 DNA sequence: TGCGCCAGCAGCTTGGCCGTGGGGGGGACTTCACCCCTCCACTTT.

Only one count was recorded for this clone. V usage is TRBV18 and J usage is TRBJ1-5, with TRBD1 matching 7 bases. V was pared by 6 bases and J by 6 bases, with 5 bases of the junction left unmatched. There are 13 residues in the CDR3. The V gene's germline CDR1 is KGHSH and CDR2 LQKENI. Here the CDR3 DNA reads TGTGCCAGCTCCGACCAGGGGGGTCAGCCCCAGCATTTT. As protein: CASSDQGGQPQHF. The full variable domain, its missing parts supplied by reference TRBV18 and TRBJ1-5, is NAGVMQNPRHLVRRRGQEARLRCSPMKGHSHVYWYRQLPEEGLKFMVYLQKENIIDESGMPKERFSAEFPKEGPSILRIQQVVRGDSAAYFCASSDQGGQPQHFGDGTRLSIL.

The gene calls are TRBV28 and TRBJ1-1; TRBD1 might be the D (6 bases). Trimming took off 2 bases at V and 4 bases at J, with 11 bases between the two ends. CDR3 size: 14 residues. Germline values: CDR1 MDHEN, CDR2 SYDVKM. The CDR3 loop is CASSLNRVSTEAFF. The CDR3 DNA reads as TGTGCCAGCAGTTTAAACAGGGTCTCCACTGAAGCTTTCTTT.

This clone ranks as medium-sized. The V and J genes are TRBV2 and TRBJ2-2; possible D gene TRBD2, 5 bases. V lost 11 bases and J lost 0, with 16 bases in between. Germline V gene lookup returns CDR1 SNHLY and CDR2 FYNNEI. The CDR3 totals 15 residues. This CDR3 reads CALTDTGTNTGELFF. The CDR3 region has the DNA TGTGCCCTCACAGACACCGGGACGAACACCGGGGAGCTGTTTTTT.

This clone has just one count. The genes are TRBV7-9 and TRBJ2-2, with D perhaps matching TRBD2 (6 bases). From germline, CDR1 is SEHNR and CDR2 FQNEAQ (reference sequence). The CDR3 is made up of 17 amino acids. The germline V and J ends were trimmed by 3 bases and 5 bases, with 19 bases remaining between them. CDR3 nucleotides: TGTGCCAGCAGCTTTCCCTCGGGGGTCCGCGGGACCGGGGAGCTGTTTTTT. It codes for CASSFPSGVRGTGELFF.

This clone was detected once. In DNA form, the CDR3 reads TGTGCCAGCAGAAGGACAGGGGGACATGGCTACACCTTC. As protein: CASRRTGGHGYTF. The chain carries TRBV12-3 or TRBV12-4 and TRBJ1-2, with TRBD1 matching 10 bases. There are 13 residues in the CDR3. The ends lost 6 bases at V and 6 bases at J; junction bases unmatched: 4.

Comments on this clone: The sample has other DNA sequences that encode this CDR3 too. This chain uses TRBV7-2 with TRBJ1-5; TRBD1 agrees at 11 bases. This CDR3 contains 15 residues. Germline V CDR1 and CDR2: SGHTA, FQGNSA. V lost 5 bases and J lost 6; bases outside the gene matches: 6. The CDR3 sequence: CASSPRTGGFQPQHF. CDR3 coding DNA: TGTGCCAGCAGCCCTAGGACAGGGGGCTTTCAGCCCCAGCATTTT. Variable domain in full (rest from reference TRBV7-2 and TRBJ1-5): GAGVSQSPSNKVTEKGKDVELRCDPISGHTALYWYRQSLGQGLEFLIYFQGNSAPDKSGLPSDRFSAERTGGSVSTLTIQRTQQEDSAVYLCASSPRTGGFQPQHFGDGTRLSIL.

The rearrangement uses TRBV11-2 and TRBJ2-7, with 7 bases lining up with TRBD1. The V segment lost 3 bases and the J segment 3 bases; nucleotides outside the gene matches: 2. The CDR3 totals 13 residues. Germline V gives CDR1 SGHAT, CDR2 FQNNGV. In DNA, the CDR3 is TGTGCCAGCAGCTTTGGGACAGACTACGAGCAGTACTTC. Amino acid sequence: CASSFGTDYEQYF. Filled out from reference TRBV11-2 and TRBJ2-7, the complete variable domain reads EAGVAQSPRYKIIEKRQSVAFWCNPISGHATLYWYQQILGQGPKLLIQFQNNGVVDDSQLPKDRFSAERLKGVDSTLKIQPAKLEDSAVYLCASSFGTDYEQYFGPGTRLTVT.

The chain recombines TRBV6-1 with TRBJ1-2; 7 bases match TRBD1. J lost 2 bases, V lost 2 bases, and 5 bases had no gene match. Germline values: CDR1 MNHNS, CDR2 SASEGT. The CDR3 has 15 residues. The CDR3 sequence is CASSELGQLNYGYTF. The DNA of the CDR3 is TGTGCCAGCAGTGAACTGGGACAGTTGAACTATGGCTACACCTTC.

The rearrangement links TRBV6-5 to TRBJ1-2; the match to TRBD1 covers 9 bases. V lost 2 bases to trimming and J lost 5 bases; unmatched junction nucleotides: 9. The CDR3 loop spans 16 amino acids. CDR1 and CDR2 (germline): MNHEY, SVGAGI. The CDR3 coding sequence is TGTGCCAGCAGTTACGGGGTGGGGACAGGGACTTATGGCTACACCTTC. Translated: CASSYGVGTGTYGYTF.

The CDR3 DNA reads as TGTGCCAGCAGCTTAGCCAGCCTCGGGAACACCATATATTTT. Amino acid sequence: CASSLASLGNTIYF. The chain couples TRBV7-2 to TRBJ1-3; D is unresolved. Germline V gives CDR1 SGHTA, CDR2 FQGNSA. V was clipped by 0 bases and J by 7 bases, with 10 bases between them. The CDR3 loop spans 14 amino acids.

This clone was counted once. The chain recombines TRBV27 with TRBJ2-7; weak D call: TRBD2 (6 bases). Trimming left V 4 bases short and J 6 bases short, with 19 bases between. Germline CDR1 MNHEY, CDR2 SMNVEV (reference sequence). This CDR3 spans 15 amino acids. The CDR3 spells CASSSNGEVGSEQYF. The CDR3 DNA reads TGTGCCAGCAGTTCAAACGGGGAGGTCGGGTCCGAGCAGTACTTC.

The chain is built from TRBV6-1 and TRBJ2-1; unclear D gene. The CDR3 loop spans 15 amino acids. The germline gives CDR1 MNHNS, CDR2 SASEGT. Trimming removed 1 base at V and 1 base at J, with 8 bases between. The CDR3 here is CASSEGPGSYNEQFF. The CDR3 coding sequence is TGTGCCAGCAGTGAAGGGCCAGGATCCTACAATGAGCAGTTCTTC.

The V gene is TRBV6-4, the J gene TRBJ2-3; the match to TRBD2 covers 7 bases. Losses at the gene ends were 3 bases for V and 2 bases for J; bases not matched to a gene: 5. This CDR3 region has 15 residues. Germline V gives CDR1 MRHNA, CDR2 SNTAGT. Written as DNA, the CDR3 is TGTGCCAGCAGTGAGGAGCGGGGTGCCACAGATACGCAGTATTTT. Translation: CASSEERGATDTQYF.

V gene TRBV7-8 combines with J gene TRBJ2-3; TRBD2 is a possible D gene (6 bases). Germline loops: CDR1 SGHVS, CDR2 FQNEAQ. The CDR3 has 16 residues. V lost 1 base to trimming and J lost 5 bases, with 16 bases between them. The CDR3 region has the DNA TGTGCCAGCAGCTTAGAATTCGGCCAAGCGGGAGATACGCAGTATTTT. Translating it yields CASSLEFGQAGDTQYF.

The chain has TRBV5-8 and TRBJ1-2, with a weak D call TRBD1 (5 bases). The V and J ends lost 6 bases and 2 bases respectively, with 14 bases between them. The CDR3 loop spans 14 amino acids. CDR1 is SGHTS, CDR2 YDEGEE, per germline. CDR3 sequence (DNA): TGTGCCAGCAAGTTGGGGGGGTTGAACTATGGCTACACCTTC. This encodes CASKLGGLNYGYTF.

The rearrangement uses TRBV4-3 and TRBJ2-2, with D perhaps matching TRBD1 (7 bases). In germline, CDR1 is LGHNA, CDR2 YSLEER. There are 20 residues in the CDR3. V dropped 0 bases and J dropped 0 bases, with 20 bases sitting between them. The CDR3 DNA sequence: TGCGCCAGCAGCCAAGACGGGGGTGGACAGGAGCTATCGAACACCGGGGAGCTGTTTTTT. It is translated as CASSQDGGGQELSNTGELFF.

Comment on this clone: This specimen includes other DNA sequences encoding the same CDR3. The chain carries TRBV18 and TRBJ2-2, with D possibly TRBD2 on 5 matching bases. The V and J ends lost 2 bases and 1 base respectively, with 8 bases between them. CDR3 length: 15 amino acids. Germline V gene data show CDR1 as KGHSH and CDR2 as LQKENI. CDR3 nucleotides: TGTGCCAGCTCACCAGGCAGCGGGAACACCGGGGAGCTGTTTTTT. It encodes CASSPGSGNTGELFF.

The chain joins TRBV7-9 to TRBJ1-3; perhaps TRBD1 as D (6 bases). V shed 5 bases and J shed 4 bases, with 12 bases lying between them. This CDR3 is built from 14 residues. From germline, CDR1 is SEHNR and CDR2 FQNEAQ (reference sequence). The CDR3 DNA reads as TGTGCCAGCAGCCACTACAGGGTCGGAAACACCATATATTTT. It translates to CASSHYRVGNTIYF.

CDR3 sequence (DNA): TGTGCCAGTAGCCATCTGAGCTCCTACAATGAGCAGTTCTTC. This gives the protein CASSHLSSYNEQFF. The chain joins TRBV19 to TRBJ2-1; D not resolved. Germline CDR1 LNHDA, CDR2 SQIVND (reference sequence). This CDR3 has 14 amino acids. The V and J ends lost 6 bases and 0 bases respectively, with 9 bases between them. The full variable domain, with the rest looked up from reference TRBV19 and TRBJ2-1, is DGGITQSPKYLFRKEGQNVTLSCEQNLNHDAMYWYRQDPGQGLRLIYYSQIVNDFQKGDIAEGYSVSREKKESFPLTVTSAQKNPTAFYLCASSHLSSYNEQFFGPGTRLTVL.

The chain joins TRBV10-3 to TRBJ1-1, with 7 bases lining up with TRBD1. J was trimmed by 8 bases and V by 4 bases; bases with no gene match: 10. The CDR3 has 14 residues. Germline V gene data show CDR1 as ENHRY and CDR2 as SYGVKD. For the CDR3, the DNA is TGTGCCATCAGTGCGACAGGGCCTAAGGGGGAAGCTTTCTTT. This sequence encodes CAISATGPKGEAFF.

In the case of this clone: The same CDR3 also results from other DNA sequences found in this sample. V is TRBV27 and J is TRBJ2-7; a weak D match, TRBD1 (5 bases). The CDR3 consists of 13 residues. Trimming cost V 6 bases and J 1 base, with 10 bases left between them. Germline V gene data show CDR1 as MNHEY and CDR2 as SMNVEV (reference sequence). The CDR3 region has the DNA TGTGCCAGCAGCCGAAGACAGTCCTACGAGCAGTACTTC. This encodes CASSRRQSYEQYF.